This T cell receptor (beta chain) was captured in a study of CD8+CD57+ T cells in acquired aplastic anemia. On the study more broadly: On average, sorted CD4+ and CD8+ cells gave 3 to 3.5 ug of DNA.

CDR3 length: 14 residues. V lost 3 bases and J lost 1, with 8 bases in between. The germline CDR1 and CDR2 sequences are SSHAT and FNYEAQ (reference sequence). This clonotype appeared once. The target antigen is unknown. Genomic DNA provided the template from which TCR beta VDJ and CDR3 profiles were obtained. TCRdb called the reads again in MiXCR, with one record for every CDR3 protein. The sample gives around 170,000 distinct CDR3 sequences, around 43% of which show up once; 3.2% is in the top ten. CD8+CD57+ cell expansion had been shown by flow cytometry in patients chosen for sequencing. Study conclusions and caveats: A significant difference in CD8+ Simpson's diversity between patients and controls was not found. Patients shared some 29 CD8+ CDR3 sequences with controls.

This clonotype originated in a human donor with aplastic anemia. J is TRBJ2-3 and V is TRBV7-7; D is unclear. Input material: sorted CD4+, CD8+, or CD8+CD57+ T cells (not recorded which) from PBMCs. CDR3 sequence: CASSLGSRTDTQYF. CDR3 sequence (DNA): TGTGCCAGCAGCTTGGGATCGCGCACAGATACGCAGTATTTT. Complete variable domain (other parts from reference TRBV7-7 and TRBJ2-3): GAGVSQSPRYKVTKRGQDVTLRCDPISSHATLYWYQQALGQGPEFLTYFNYEAQPDKSGLPSDRFSAERPEGSISTLTIQRTEQRDSAMYRCASSLGSRTDTQYFGPGTRLTVL.